Shown below are 2 T cell receptor beta chains from a single sample sequenced in a study of blood T cells in healthy people across ages. A second PCR, run for about 6 to 12 cycles, used a sample-barcoded 5' primer plus a J-beta primer mix. One entry per CDR3 protein results from TCRdb running MiXCR on the 5' RACE reads. The table records around 1.7 million distinct CDR3 sequences, 25% to 30% of them present only once. The sample comprised blood. The receptor set was obtained from a woman in her twenties or thirties in good health.

V and J are TRBV24-1 and TRBJ2-3; D may be TRBD2 (5 bases). Trimming removed 7 bases from V and 6 bases from J, with 10 bases in between. The CDR3 sequence is 12 residues long. CDR1 is KGHDR and CDR2 is SFDVKD in the germline V gene. The DNA of the CDR3 is TGTGCCACCAGCTCGGCGGGTGATACGCAGTATTTT. Translating gives CATSSAGDTQYF.

On this clonotype: A single base separates this from a much larger clone, so it may be a read error. This chain uses TRBV7-9 with TRBJ2-6; 12 positions match TRBD1. The CDR3 contains 16 residues. The germline V gene encodes CDR1 SEHNR and CDR2 FQNEAQ (reference sequence). The V gene end was trimmed by 5 bases and the J gene end by 4 bases; junction bases not matched to a gene: 3. CDR3 in amino acids: CASSDGTGGGANVLTF. Written as DNA, the CDR3 is TGTGCCAGCAGCGATGGGACAGGGGGCGGGGCCAACGTCCTGACTTTC.